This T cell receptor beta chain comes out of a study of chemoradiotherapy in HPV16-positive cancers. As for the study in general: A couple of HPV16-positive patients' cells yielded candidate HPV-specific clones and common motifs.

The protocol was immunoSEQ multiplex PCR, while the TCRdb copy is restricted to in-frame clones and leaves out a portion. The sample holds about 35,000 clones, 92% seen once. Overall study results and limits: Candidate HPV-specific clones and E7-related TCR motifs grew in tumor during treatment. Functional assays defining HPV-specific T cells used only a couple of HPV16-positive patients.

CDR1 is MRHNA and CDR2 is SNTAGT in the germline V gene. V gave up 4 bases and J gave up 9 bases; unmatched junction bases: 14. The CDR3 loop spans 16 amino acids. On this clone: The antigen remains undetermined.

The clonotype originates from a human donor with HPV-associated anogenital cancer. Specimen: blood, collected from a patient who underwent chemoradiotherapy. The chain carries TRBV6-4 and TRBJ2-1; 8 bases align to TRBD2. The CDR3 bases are TGTGCCAGCAGTGTCCGAGCGGGGGTCGGCTTCGGTGAGCAGTTCTTC. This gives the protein CASSVRAGVGFGEQFF.